A selection of T cell receptor beta chains follows, all from one sample in a study of OX40 agonist ivuxolimab in advanced cancers. Clones were sequenced by immunoSEQ multiplex PCR, and TCRdb holds only the in-frame ones, with some missing. The sample carries 40,000 to 50,000 clones, roughly 88% recorded once. The sample here was CD4+ or CD8+ T cells sorted from blood, taken in a trial of the OX40 agonist ivuxolimab. These receptors were collected from an adult with an advanced solid tumor such as melanoma, head and neck, liver or kidney cancer. The CDR3 runs from the conserved cysteine through the conserved F or W. The order of the fields is D gene, clone size, V gene, J gene, CDR3 length, CDR3 DNA, CDR3 protein. D genes are given only for firm matches. Part of the rows lack a size; the others show once, few, many or a class for expanded clones.

>TRBD1|.|TRBV7-2|TRBJ2-2|17
TGTGCCAGCAGCATAAATGCGAACAGGGGACAGAGCGGGGAGCTGTTTTTT
CASSINANRGQSGELFF
>TRBD1|.|TRBV10-3|TRBJ1-1|15
TGTGCCATCAGTAGGACAGGGGAGGAAAGAGCTGAAGCTTTCTTT
CAISRTGEERAEAFF
>TRBD1|.|TRBV7-6|TRBJ2-7|13
TGTGCCAGCAGCGGGGGACAGGGCTACGAGCAGTACTTC
CASSGGQGYEQYF
>.|.|TRBV12-5|TRBJ1-2|12
TGTGCTAGTGGCTGGGCATCCTATGGCTACACCTTC
CASGWASYGYTF
>TRBD1|.|TRBV6-1|TRBJ1-1|15
TGTGCCAGCAGTGAATCGACAGGGTTTAACACTGAAGCTTTCTTT
CASSESTGFNTEAFF
>TRBD1|.|TRBV19|TRBJ1-2|16
TGTGCCAGTAGTATACTCACGCCCGGGACAGGGGGAGGCTACACCTTC
CASSILTPGTGGGYTF
>.|.|TRBV5-6|TRBJ2-1|15
TGTGCCAGCAGCCTCCCAGAATCCACCTACAATGAGCAGTTCTTC
CASSLPESTYNEQFF
>.|.|TRBV28|TRBJ2-1|15
TGTGCCAGCAGTTTTGACGCGACAGGATACAATGAGCAGTTCTTC
CASSFDATGYNEQFF
>.|.|TRBV10-3|TRBJ2-7|15
TGTGCCATCAGTGAGTCAACAGCAGGGGCCTACGAGCAGTACTTC
CAISESTAGAYEQYF
>.|few|TRBV5-1|TRBJ1-2|12
TGCGCCAGCAGCGACGGTCCCTGGGACTACACCTTC
CASSDGPWDYTF
>.|few|TRBV6-5|TRBJ2-2|16
TGTGCCAGCAGTTACTCTGTGGAGCGGTGGTCCGGGGAGCTGTTTTTT
CASSYSVERWSGELFF
>TRBD2|.|TRBV27|TRBJ2-1|17
TGTGCCAGCAGTTTGTCGCTCGGGACTAGCGGGAGAGATGAGCAGTTCTTC
CASSLSLGTSGRDEQFF
>.|.|TRBV6-6|TRBJ1-1|12
TGTGCCAGCAGTTACGCTGACACTGAAGCTTTCTTT
CASSYADTEAFF
>.|.|TRBV27|TRBJ1-2|13
TGTGCCAGCAGTGAACAGGCCCGCTATGGCTACACCTTC
CASSEQARYGYTF
>.|.|TRBV10-3|TRBJ2-5|15
TGTGCCATCAGCCTCGGGACTGCCATAGCTGAGACCCAGTACTTC
CAISLGTAIAETQYF
>.|.|TRBV18|TRBJ1-6|17
TGTGCCAGCTCACCAGGGGGGCTACGCTCCTATAATTCACCCCTCCACTTT
CASSPGGLRSYNSPLHF
>.|.|TRBV15|TRBJ1-5|17
TGTGCCACCAGCAGAGACGTTCCGGGGCTCGGGCGTCAGCCCCAGCATTTT
CATSRDVPGLGRQPQHF
>TRBD1|.|TRBV9|TRBJ2-5|15
TGTGCCAGCAGCGTAGGAGCAGGGGGTGGAGAGACCCAGTACTTC
CASSVGAGGGETQYF
>TRBD2|.|TRBV7-8|TRBJ2-7|15
TGTGCCAGCAGCTTAGGTCCGGGGGGTACCTACGAGCAGTACTTC
CASSLGPGGTYEQYF
>.|.|TRBV9|TRBJ2-3|16
TGTGCCAGCAGCCTCACGGGGCGAATGCTTGGAGATACGCAGTATTTT
CASSLTGRMLGDTQYF
>.|.|TRBV19|TRBJ1-4|17
TGTGCCAGTAGTATGACGGGCGCCCGTGCAACTAATGAAAAACTGTTTTTT
CASSMTGARATNEKLFF
>.|few|TRBV27|TRBJ1-1|14
TGTGCCAGCAGTTCCAACTCAGCTGACACTGAAGCTTTCTTT
CASSSNSADTEAFF
>.|.|TRBV11-3|TRBJ1-5|13
TGTGCCAGCAGCTTAGTGGTGAATCAGCCCCAGCATTTT
CASSLVVNQPQHF
>.|.|TRBV11-2|TRBJ2-1|14
TGTGCCAGCAAGCTTACGGGGATCGACAATGAGCAGTTCTTC
CASKLTGIDNEQFF
>.|.|TRBV7-9|TRBJ2-1|15
TGTGCCAGCACCGAAGGAAGCGGCTCCTACAATGAGCAGTTCTTC
CASTEGSGSYNEQFF
>.|.|TRBV28|TRBJ1-1|14
TGTGCCAGCAGTTTATCTGGGGTCGGCACTGAAGCTTTCTTT
CASSLSGVGTEAFF
>TRBD2|.|TRBV5-1|TRBJ2-1|17
TGCGCCAGCAGCTTGAGTCCGGCGAGCGGGACCTACAATGAGCAGTTCTTC
CASSLSPASGTYNEQFF
>.|.|TRBV2|TRBJ1-1|11
TGTGCCAGCAGTGTTCTGCGTGAAGCTTTCTTT
CASSVLREAFF
>.|once|TRBV6-6|TRBJ1-1|15
TGTGCCAGCAGTTACTACGGCCGGGGACTAGGTGAAGCTTTCTTT
CASSYYGRGLGEAFF
>.|.|TRBV6-4|TRBJ2-7|14
TGTGCCAGCAGCAACAGGGTATCCGTCCACGAGCAGTACTTC
CASSNRVSVHEQYF
>.|.|TRBV30|TRBJ2-7|11
TGTGCCTGGAGCCTAGCCGCCGAGCAGTACTTC
CAWSLAAEQYF
>.|.|TRBV6-1|TRBJ2-5|16
TGTGCCAGCAGTGAATACGGGACATCTCTCCAAGAGACCCAGTACTTC
CASSEYGTSLQETQYF
>.|.|TRBV7-9|TRBJ2-2|13
TGTGCCAGCAGTTATGCCCCAGGCGGGGAGCTGTTTTTT
CASSYAPGGELFF
>TRBD1|once|TRBV10-1|TRBJ2-7|15
TGCGCCAGCAGGATCCGGGACAGGGGGCTTCAGGTGCAGTACTTC
CASRIRDRGLQVQYF
>TRBD1|.|TRBV5-6|TRBJ2-7|15
TGTGCCAGCGGCTTGACAGGGGGTGTGTCTTACGAGCAGTACTTC
CASGLTGGVSYEQYF
>.|.|TRBV30|TRBJ2-3|13
TGTGCCTGGAGTCGGGGTAGCACAGATACGCAGTATTTT
CAWSRGSTDTQYF
>TRBD1|.|TRBV4-1|TRBJ2-6|18
TGCGCCAGCAGCCAAGATCGGGGACAGACCTCTGGGGCCAACGTCCTGACTTTC
CASSQDRGQTSGANVLTF
>.|.|TRBV19|TRBJ2-2|14
TGTGCCAGTACCACTAGTGGGAACACCGGGGAGCTGTTTTTT
CASTTSGNTGELFF